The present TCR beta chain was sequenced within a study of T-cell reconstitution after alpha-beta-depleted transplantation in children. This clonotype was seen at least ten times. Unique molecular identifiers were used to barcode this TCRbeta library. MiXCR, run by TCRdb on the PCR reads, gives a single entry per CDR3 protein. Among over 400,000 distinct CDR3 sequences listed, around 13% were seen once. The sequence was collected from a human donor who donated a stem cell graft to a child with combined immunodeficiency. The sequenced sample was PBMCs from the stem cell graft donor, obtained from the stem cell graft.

CDR3 region: CASEGPLGQFF. The CDR3, as DNA: TGTGCCAGCGAAGGTCCCTTAGGGCAGTTCTTC. The rearrangement joins TRBV11-2 to TRBJ2-1; D is undetermined. Trimming shortened V by 8 bases and J by 12 bases, and 14 bases separated the two germline ends. Germline assignment: CDR1 SGHAT and CDR2 FQNNGV. This CDR3 has 11 residues. Based on the CDR3 plus reference TRBV11-2 and TRBJ2-1, the full variable domain is EAGVAQSPRYKIIEKRQSVAFWCNPISGHATLYWYQQILGQGPKLLIQFQNNGVVDDSQLPKDRFSAERLKGVDSTLKIQPAKLEDSAVYLCASEGPLGQFFGPGTRLTVL.